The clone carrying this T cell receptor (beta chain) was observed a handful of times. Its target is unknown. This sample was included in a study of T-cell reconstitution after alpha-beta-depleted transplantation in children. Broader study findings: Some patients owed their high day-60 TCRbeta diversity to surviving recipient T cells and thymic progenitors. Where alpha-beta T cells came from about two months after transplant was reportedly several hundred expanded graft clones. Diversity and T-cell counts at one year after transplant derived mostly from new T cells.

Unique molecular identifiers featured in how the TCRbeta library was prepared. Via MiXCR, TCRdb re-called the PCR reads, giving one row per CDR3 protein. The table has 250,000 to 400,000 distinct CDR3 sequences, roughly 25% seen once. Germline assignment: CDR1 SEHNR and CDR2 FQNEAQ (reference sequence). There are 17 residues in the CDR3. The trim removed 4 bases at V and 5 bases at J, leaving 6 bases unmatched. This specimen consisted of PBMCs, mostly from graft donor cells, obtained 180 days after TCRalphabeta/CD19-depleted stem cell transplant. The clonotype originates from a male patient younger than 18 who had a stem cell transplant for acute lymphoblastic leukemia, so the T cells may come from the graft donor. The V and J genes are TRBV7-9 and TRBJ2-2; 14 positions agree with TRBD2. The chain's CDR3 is CASSWRTSGRRTGELFF. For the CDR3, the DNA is TGTGCCAGCAGCTGGCGGACTAGCGGGAGGCGGACCGGGGAGCTGTTTTTT.